Below, 9 T cell receptor beta chains from the same sample are listed, as sequenced in a study of cytomegalovirus exposure and HLA in healthy donors. This PCR relied on a set of 60 Vbeta primers and 13 Jbeta primers. Some clones are missing from TCRdb's copy, which holds only in-frame ones; the method was immunoSEQ multiplex PCR. This sample has 100,000 to 150,000 clones, with roughly 17% found just once. Sequencing input: PBMCs. The receptors come from a female donor in good health and CMV-seropositive.

There are a few counts of this clone. The CDR3 is CASSSKTAEKLFF. The CDR3 coding sequence is TGTGCCAGCAGTTCAAAAACAGCTGAAAAACTGTTTTTT. This chain links TRBV14 with TRBJ1-4; D unclear. The germline V and J ends were trimmed by 6 bases and 7 bases, with 12 bases remaining between them. This CDR3 comprises 13 residues. Germline-derived CDR1 and CDR2 are SGHDN and FVKESK.

The chain has TRBV20-1 and TRBJ1-4; D might be TRBD1 (5 bases). Trimming shortened V by 3 bases and J by 8 bases, and 7 bases separated the two germline ends. The CDR3 loop spans 11 amino acids. In germline, CDR1 is DFQATT, CDR2 SNEGSKA (reference sequence). The CDR3 loop is CSASGGEKLFF. The CDR3, as DNA: TGCAGTGCTAGCGGGGGAGAAAAACTGTTTTTT.

The chain carries TRBV13 and TRBJ1-2, with a tentative D call TRBD1 (5 bases). Germline assignment: CDR1 PRHDT and CDR2 FYEKMQ (reference sequence). This CDR3 region has 17 residues. V was shortened by 8 bases and J by 7 bases, with 29 bases between the two germline ends. In DNA, the CDR3 is TGTGCCAGCCCCCTCGCCAGGAGGAGGGGATGGGTATTTGGCTACACCTTC. Amino acids: CASPLARRRGWVFGYTF.

As for this clone: One junction end does not reproduce the germline sequence, and a read error may be involved. This rearrangement joins TRBV6-5 to TRBJ2-5, with D possibly TRBD2 on 6 matching bases. The germline V gene encodes CDR1 MNHEY and CDR2 SVGAGI. The length of the CDR3 is 16 residues. The CDR3 DNA reads TGTGCCAGCAGTTACTACTGGTCGCGGGGCGGGGAGATCCAGTACTTC. Translating it yields CASSYYWSRGGEIQYF.

This clone was counted a few times. V and J are TRBV29-1 and TRBJ1-4, with D unclear. Germline V gene sequence: CDR1 SQVTM, CDR2 ANQGSEA. This CDR3 has 13 amino acids. V lost 2 bases to trimming and J lost 8 bases, with 12 bases between them. The CDR3: CSVELAVGEKLFF. CDR3 DNA: TGCAGCGTTGAATTGGCGGTTGGGGAAAAACTGTTTTTT.

This clone was detected a few times. The rearrangement uses TRBV9 and TRBJ1-2; D possibly corresponds to TRBD1 (5 bases). This CDR3 comprises 13 residues. From germline, CDR1 is SGDLS and CDR2 YYNGEE. Trimming took off 0 bases at V and 3 bases at J, with 6 bases between the two ends. CDR3 DNA sequence: TGTGCCAGCAGCGTAGCGACAGACTATGGCTACACCTTC. It yields the protein CASSVATDYGYTF. The whole variable domain, filled in from reference TRBV9 and TRBJ1-2, reads DSGVTQTPKHLITATGQRVTLRCSPRSGDLSVYWYQQSLDQGLQFLIQYYNGEERAKGNILERFSAQQFPDLHSELNLSSLELGDSALYFCASSVATDYGYTFGSGTRLTVV.

As DNA, the CDR3 is TGTGCCAGCAGCGGATGGCAGGGGTCTAATGAAAAACTGTTTTTT. This gives the protein CASSGWQGSNEKLFF. The rearrangement uses TRBV9 and TRBJ1-4, with a weak D call TRBD1 (6 bases). CDR3 length: 15 amino acids. Germline CDR1 reads SGDLS; CDR2 reads YYNGEE. Between the trimmed V and J ends, which lost 3 bases and 3 bases, there was a span of 12 bases.

The chain combines TRBV28 with TRBJ1-4; D is perhaps TRBD1 (6 bases). With 8 bases removed from V and 7 bases from J, the gap between germline ends came to 14 bases. The CDR3 length is 13 residues. Germline loops: CDR1 MDHEN, CDR2 SYDVKM. The CDR3 protein is CASVGGFFEKLFF. As DNA, the CDR3 is TGTGCCAGCGTTGGGGGCTTTTTTGAAAAACTGTTTTTT. The full variable domain, its missing parts supplied by reference TRBV28 and TRBJ1-4, is DVKVTQSSRYLVKRTGEKVFLECVQDMDHENMFWYRQDPGLGLRLIYFSYDVKMKEKGDIPEGYSVSREKKERFSLILESASTNQTSMYLCASVGGFFEKLFFGSGTQLSVL.

In its sample, this clone was seen a few times. The rearrangement joins TRBV28 to TRBJ1-1; D gene unclear. The CDR3 runs 12 residues. With 4 bases removed from V and 7 bases from J, the gap between germline ends came to 10 bases. CDR1 is MDHEN, CDR2 SYDVKM, per germline. The CDR3 bases are TGTGCCAGCAGTTCCCGAGGATATGAAGCTTTCTTT. Its translation is CASSSRGYEAFF.